This T cell receptor (beta chain) was observed in a study of blood T cell repertoires in COVID-19. As for the study in general: Researchers got acute and convalescent COVID-19 samples from the United States, Italy and Spain. T cells, B-cell-depleted T cells, or PBMCs provided the cDNA or gDNA that served as material.

Looked up from germline, CDR1 is SGDLS and CDR2 is YYNGEE. This CDR3 region has 15 residues. V lost 4 bases to trimming and J lost 5 bases, with 16 bases between them. Original handling: Reference gene primer amplification gave nucleated cell count estimates. Sequencing used immunoSEQ multiplex PCR; TCRdb keeps in-frame clones, though not all of them. V and J calls and clone size come straight from that table; D and trimming were deduced from the DNA. The data show hundreds of thousands of clones, with around nine tenths seen just once and 9.5% to 15% held by the top ten. The rearrangement uses TRBV9 and TRBJ2-1; possible D gene TRBD1, 5 bases. This TCR came from a woman aged 60 to 75 with acute or convalescent COVID-19. The sequenced material came from peripheral blood. In DNA, the CDR3 is TGTGCCAGCAGCCGAGGACCAGGGTTCGACAATGAGCAGTTCTTC. Protein product: CASSRGPGFDNEQFF.